These 3 T cell receptor beta chains were sequenced from one sample in a study of T cells after yellow fever vaccination. Each CDR3 protein is one row after TCRdb ran MiXCR on the 5' RACE reads. The sample has more than 350,000 distinct CDR3 sequences, roughly 11% seen once. Here the sequenced sample was PBMCs, taken on the day of the first yellow fever vaccination. These receptors were obtained from a man younger than 30 who received the YFV17D yellow fever vaccine.

The chain couples TRBV28 to TRBJ2-3; D could derive from TRBD1 or TRBD2 (5 bases each). Looked up from germline, CDR1 is MDHEN and CDR2 is SYDVKM. The CDR3 has 13 residues. The germline V and J ends were trimmed by 8 bases and 5 bases, with 14 bases remaining between them. The CDR3: CASSARGEDTQYF. As DNA, the CDR3 is TGTGCCAGCTCTGCGAGGGGAGAAGATACGCAGTATTTT.

This clonotype was observed a handful of times. CDR3 in amino acids: CASRTDRGAQETQYF. DNA of the CDR3: TGCGCCAGCAGGACGGACAGGGGGGCCCAAGAGACCCAGTACTTC. The chain couples TRBV5-1 to TRBJ2-5, with TRBD1 matching 10 bases. CDR3 length equals 15 residues. J was trimmed by 1 base and V by 5 bases; bases with no gene match: 5. CDR1 and CDR2 (germline): SGHRS, YFSETQ.

This clonotype was seen a handful of times. This chain joins TRBV5-1 and TRBJ2-7; perhaps TRBD1 as D (5 bases). Per germline, CDR1 SGHRS and CDR2 YFSETQ. The V and J ends lost 6 bases and 3 bases respectively, with 10 bases between them. The CDR3 is 12 residues long. The CDR3 spells CASTDSHYEQYF. In DNA, the CDR3 is TGCGCCAGCACCGACAGTCACTACGAGCAGTACTTC.